This entry concerns a single T cell receptor (beta chain). Antigen unknown. The source of the sample is a study of identical twins. Notes on the study in general: Fewer insertions marked abundant cord blood beta clonotypes; young adult naive trended weakly, memory not at all. Low generation probability was overrepresented in out-of-frame alpha sequences shared by twins. These conclusions were based on statistical analysis (cross-sectional, not following the same donors).

Germline V gives CDR1 SGHNT, CDR2 YYREEE (reference sequence). The CDR3 has 13 amino acids. V lost 3 bases and J 6 bases, leaving 10 bases between the germline ends. A universal primer site was created by template switching, with the cDNA bearing unique molecular identifiers. TCRdb re-derived calls from the 5' RACE reads in MiXCR, one entry per CDR3 protein. The table has 450,000 to 650,000 distinct CDR3 sequences, roughly 15% seen once. The data also belong to a second study, concerning yellow fever vaccine responses in identical twins.

This TCR was sampled from a woman between 18 and 29 years old in good health. Sample: CD4+ T cells sorted from blood. The genes are TRBV5-4 and TRBJ2-1; D gene uncertain. The CDR3 here is CASSSAPGNEQFF. The CDR3 nucleotides read TGTGCCAGCAGCTCGGCTCCGGGCAATGAGCAGTTCTTC.